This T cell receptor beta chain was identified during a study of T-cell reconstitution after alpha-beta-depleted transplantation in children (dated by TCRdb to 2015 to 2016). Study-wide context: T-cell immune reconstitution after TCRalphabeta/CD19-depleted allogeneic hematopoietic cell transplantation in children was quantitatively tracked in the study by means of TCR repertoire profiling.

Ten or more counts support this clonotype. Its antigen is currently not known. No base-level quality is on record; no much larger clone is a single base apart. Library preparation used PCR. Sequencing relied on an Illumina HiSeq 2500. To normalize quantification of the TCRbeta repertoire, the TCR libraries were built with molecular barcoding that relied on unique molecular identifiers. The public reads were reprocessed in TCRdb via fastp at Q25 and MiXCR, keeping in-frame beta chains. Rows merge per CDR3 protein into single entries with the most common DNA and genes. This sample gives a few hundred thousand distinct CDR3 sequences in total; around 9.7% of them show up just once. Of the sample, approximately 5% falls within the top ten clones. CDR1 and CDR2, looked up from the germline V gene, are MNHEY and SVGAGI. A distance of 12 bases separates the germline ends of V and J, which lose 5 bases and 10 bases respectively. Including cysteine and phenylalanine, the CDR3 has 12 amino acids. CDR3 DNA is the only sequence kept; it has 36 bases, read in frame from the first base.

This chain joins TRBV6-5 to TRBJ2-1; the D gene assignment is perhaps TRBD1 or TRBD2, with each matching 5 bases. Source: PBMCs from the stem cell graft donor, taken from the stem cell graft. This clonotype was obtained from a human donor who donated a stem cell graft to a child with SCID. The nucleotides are TGTGCCAGCAGTAGGGGACGGACAGAGCAGTTCTTC. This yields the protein CASSRGRTEQFF.